A selection of T cell receptor beta chains follows, all from one sample in a study of T-cell memory formation after mild COVID-19. One entry per CDR3 protein results from TCRdb running MiXCR on the 5' RACE reads. The table lists about 240,000 distinct CDR3 sequences, approximately 10% of them singletons. The material sequenced was PBMCs or a T cell subset sorted from them (not recorded which). Receptors were obtained from a man in his late teens or twenties who had mild COVID-19 (a few samples of this study predate the infection). Cell type and time point are not known. Both conserved end residues are part of each CDR3. The D gene is left open where the match is weak. Size is stated for part of the rows, as once, few or many counts, or as a class when the clone is expanded.

D gene	clone size	V gene	J gene	CDR3 DNA	CDR3 protein
TRBD1	many	TRBV12-3/TRBV12-4	TRBJ1-4	TGTGCCAGCAGTTCCCGGGACAGGGGGCACGGTGAAAAACTGTTTTTT	CASSSRDRGHGEKLFF
TRBD1	-	TRBV28	TRBJ1-1	TGTGCCAGCAGTTTGGGGGACAGGGAGGGGTCTGAAGCTTTCTTT	CASSLGDREGSEAFF
-	few	TRBV5-5	TRBJ2-3	TGTGCCAGCAGCTCACGGGGGGCTAGCACAGATACGCAGTATTTT	CASSSRGASTDTQYF
-	-	TRBV6-5	TRBJ2-2	TGTGCCAGCAGGCTACTGGACACCGGGGAGCTGTTTTTT	CASRLLDTGELFF
-	-	TRBV6-2/TRBV6-3	TRBJ2-7	TGTGCCAGCAGTTACCCGGCTCCGTGGGAGCAGTACTTC	CASSYPAPWEQYF
-	-	TRBV14	TRBJ1-5	TGTGCCAGCAGCCAAGTCTACCCAGGGCCCCAGCATTTT	CASSQVYPGPQHF
TRBD2	-	TRBV5-1	TRBJ2-1	TGCGCCAGCAGCTTCCCCATCGGCGGGGGACCCAGAGACGACAATGAGCAGTTCTTC	CASSFPIGGGPRDDNEQFF
-	-	TRBV7-2	TRBJ2-2	TGTGCCAGCAGCTCACAAGGAATAGGCACCGGGGAGCTGTTTTTT	CASSSQGIGTGELFF
-	-	TRBV5-1	TRBJ1-4	TGCGCCAGCAGGTTGGGTGCAACTAATGAAAAACTGTTTTTT	CASRLGATNEKLFF
-	few	TRBV30	TRBJ2-1	TGTGCCTGGAGTCCCCAGGCCTACAATGAGCAGTTCTTC	CAWSPQAYNEQFF
TRBD2	-	TRBV7-2	TRBJ2-4	TGTGCCAGCAGCTTAGTACCTAGCGGGGGGCCCAAAAACATTCAGTACTTC	CASSLVPSGGPKNIQYF
-	-	TRBV7-9	TRBJ2-1	TGTGCCAGCAGCTTCGAGGGGGGACTCTCCTACAATGAGCAGTTCTTC	CASSFEGGLSYNEQFF
-	few	TRBV5-1	TRBJ2-1	TGCGCCAGCAGCTTGGAGGACGGCGCGAGCGGTTTGATCTTC	CASSLEDGASGLIF
-	-	TRBV20-1	TRBJ1-2	TGCAGTGCTAGGAGGGTCGGAGCTAACTATGGCTACACCTTC	CSARRVGANYGYTF
-	-	TRBV7-2	TRBJ1-5	TGTGCCAGCAGCTCGACAGTACCCGGGCCCCAGCATTTT	CASSSTVPGPQHF
-	few	TRBV6-4	TRBJ2-2	TGTGCCAGCAGTCTCGGACATCTTAACACCGGGGAGCTGTTTTTT	CASSLGHLNTGELFF
-	many	TRBV9	TRBJ2-3	TGTGCCAGCAGCGTAGGGGGAACCGCAGATACGCAGTATTTT	CASSVGGTADTQYF
TRBD2	few	TRBV27	TRBJ2-1	TGTGCCAGCAAGAGGCTAGCGGGGGGGGATGAGCAGTTCTTC	CASKRLAGGDEQFF
-	-	TRBV5-1	TRBJ2-1	TGCGCCAGCAGACAGGAAGGGATAAATGAGCAGTTCTTC	CASRQEGINEQFF
TRBD1	many	TRBV6-6	TRBJ1-6	TGTGCCAGCAGCCCCGACAGGGGGAATTCACCCCTCCACTTT	CASSPDRGNSPLHF
TRBD1	-	TRBV6-5	TRBJ1-1	TGTGCCAGCAGTGACCCTGGGACAGCTGAAGCTTTCTTT	CASSDPGTAEAFF
-	few	TRBV4-3	TRBJ2-7	TGCGCCAGCAGCCAGGCTAGGGGGACTTTTTCCTACGAGCAGTACTTC	CASSQARGTFSYEQYF
-	-	TRBV20-1	TRBJ2-7	TGCAGTGCTAGAGGAGGGGTAAACGAGCAGTACTTC	CSARGGVNEQYF
-	few	TRBV6-2/TRBV6-3	TRBJ2-1	TGTGCCAGCAGTTACGGGAGCTCCTACAATGAGCAGTTCTTC	CASSYGSSYNEQFF
TRBD1	few	TRBV5-6	TRBJ2-3	TGTGCCAGCAGCTTGGGACAGGGCCCCCTCACACCAAAGTATTTT	CASSLGQGPLTPKYF
-	few	TRBV6-5	TRBJ1-1	TGTGCCAGCAGTTACTCGAGGTGGGCGAACACTGAAGCTTTCTTT	CASSYSRWANTEAFF
-	many	TRBV20-1	TRBJ2-1	TGCAGTGCTAGAGAAGTAACGGGGGCCGGTGAGCAGTTCTTC	CSAREVTGAGEQFF
-	few	TRBV10-3	TRBJ1-1	TGTGCCATCTGGGATCGGACAGCGAACACTGAAGCTTTCTTT	CAIWDRTANTEAFF
TRBD1	-	TRBV7-2	TRBJ1-1	TGTGCCAGCAGCGGCCAGACAGGGGCGTGGGAAGCTTTCTTT	CASSGQTGAWEAFF
TRBD1	-	TRBV5-1	TRBJ2-1	TGCGCCAGCAGCCCCGGGACAGGGGCCCAAAAGCAGTTCTTC	CASSPGTGAQKQFF
TRBD1	-	TRBV12-3/TRBV12-4	TRBJ1-4	TGTGCCAGCAGTTCATGGACCTCCGGGACAGGAAATGAAAAACTGTTTTTT	CASSSWTSGTGNEKLFF
TRBD2	few	TRBV3-1	TRBJ2-3	TGTGCCAGCAGAGAGCTAGCGGGGGGGCCACGTACGCAGTATTTT	CASRELAGGPRTQYF
-	-	TRBV27	TRBJ1-2	TGTGCCAGCAGTTTATCTGCGGACCTGGGCTACACCTTC	CASSLSADLGYTF